This TCR beta chain is drawn from a study of cytomegalovirus exposure and HLA in healthy donors. Both 60 Vbeta primers and 13 Jbeta primers went into the PCR. Original processing methods: The count from a later analysis was some 80 million unique TCR beta chains, around 11 million of them shared. Repertoires were generated with immunoSEQ multiplex PCR, while TCRdb's copy carries only in-frame clones and drops some. V and J calls and clone size are copied from that table; D and trimming were computed from the DNA. The table includes around 110,000 clones, about 76% detected once. General study findings and limits: The later analysis indicated that the majority of CMV-associated TCR beta chains appeared HLA-restricted. According to reports, the classifier identified cytomegalovirus status with high specificity and sensitivity. Cytomegalovirus association was assigned to some 160 TCR beta chains.

Regarding this clone: Antigen specificity is unknown. The junction does not match germline at one end; this may be a read error.

Per germline, CDR1 MGHDK and CDR2 SYGVNS. The CDR3 runs to 13 residues. The sample comprised PBMCs. V is TRBV25-1 and J is TRBJ2-1; D is unresolved. The sequence came from a woman in her 30s in good health and CMV-seronegative. The CDR3 protein is CASSELGSPEELF. The CDR3 coding sequence is TGTGCCAGCAGTGAATTGGGTTCCCCCGAGGAACTCTTC.